These 16 T cell receptor beta chains originate from one sample sequenced in a study of naive and memory T cell subsets. The beta constant-region primer was an equimolar mix of two oligonucleotides covering TRBC1 and TRBC2. One entry per CDR3 protein, called by TCRdb with MiXCR from the UMI-ligation and nested PCR reads. This table holds some 83,000 distinct CDR3 sequences, roughly 13% found once. The specimen was central memory CD4+ T cells from blood. Receptors were obtained from a human donor in good health.

In this sample, this clonotype turned up many times. The chain is built from TRBV25-1 and TRBJ1-5; D might be TRBD1 (5 bases). Trimming took 5 bases from V and 6 from J, leaving 8 bases between them. There are 12 residues in the CDR3. The germline CDR1 and CDR2 sequences are MGHDK and SYGVNS. The CDR3 nucleotides read TGTGCCAGCAGTTCAGGGACTCAGCCCCAGCATTTT. Translating it yields CASSSGTQPQHF. The full variable domain, in which reference TRBV25-1 and TRBJ1-5 provide the parts outside the CDR3, is EADIYQTPRYLVIGTGKKITLECSQTMGHDKMYWYQQDPGMELHLIHYSYGVNSTEKGDLSSESTVSRIRTEHFPLTLESARPSHTSQYLCASSSGTQPQHFGDGTRLSIL.

This sequence joins TRBV7-2 and TRBJ2-7; 8 nucleotides match TRBD2. CDR1 SGHTA and CDR2 FQGNSA come from the germline V gene. The CDR3 covers 12 residues. V trimming: 1 base; J trimming: 11 bases; junction bases outside the gene matches: 4. In DNA, the CDR3 is TGTGCCAGCAGCTTAGGGGCGGGGGGCAAGTACTTC. This sequence encodes CASSLGAGGKYF.

The V and J genes are TRBV5-1 and TRBJ2-3; no firm D call. The CDR3 is made up of 14 amino acids. Trimming stripped 0 bases from V and 2 bases from J, with 7 bases between. Per the germline V gene, CDR1 is SGHRS and CDR2 is YFSETQ. CDR3 loop: CASSLVPPTDTQYF. As DNA, the CDR3 is TGCGCCAGCAGCTTGGTACCGCCCACAGATACGCAGTATTTT. Supplemented by reference TRBV5-1 and TRBJ2-3, the full variable domain reads KAGVTQTPRYLIKTRGQQVTLSCSPISGHRSVSWYQQTPGQGLQFLFEYFSETQRNKGNFPGRFSGRQFSNSRSEMNVSTLELGDSALYLCASSLVPPTDTQYFGPGTRLTVL.

V gene TRBV6-6 combines with J gene TRBJ1-2; 7 bases are shared with TRBD1. Germline V gene data show CDR1 as MNHNY and CDR2 as SVGAGI (reference sequence). V shed 7 bases and J 8 bases; nucleotides not matched to a gene: 19. The CDR3 contains 16 residues. In DNA form, the CDR3 reads TGTGCCAGCAAAGATCAGGGCAGGGGGACAACAATCGGCTACACCTTC. Translating it yields CASKDQGRGTTIGYTF.

The chain carries TRBV29-1 and TRBJ2-3; no clear D. This CDR3 contains 14 residues. The germline CDR1 and CDR2 sequences are SQVTM and ANQGSEA. V was shortened by 2 bases and J by 0 bases, with 9 bases between the two germline ends. In DNA, the CDR3 is TGCAGCGTTGAATCGGGTACTAGCACAGATACGCAGTATTTT. Protein: CSVESGTSTDTQYF.

This clonotype was observed a handful of times. This chain joins TRBV27 and TRBJ2-7; 8 bases line up with TRBD1. Losses at the gene ends were 3 bases for V and 7 bases for J; bases not matched to a gene: 8. Germline values: CDR1 MNHEY, CDR2 SMNVEV (reference sequence). The CDR3 covers 14 residues. The CDR3 nucleotides are TGTGCCAGCAGTTTTGGGCAGGGGGCTATGGAGCAGTACTTC. It yields the protein CASSFGQGAMEQYF.

V is TRBV20-1 and J is TRBJ2-3; tentatively, D is TRBD1 (6 bases). The CDR3 has 17 residues. In germline, CDR1 is DFQATT, CDR2 SNEGSKA (reference sequence). V lost 5 bases and J lost 1, with 22 bases in between. CDR3 sequence reads: CSASEPTGPVRTDTQYF. The CDR3 region has the DNA TGCAGTGCTTCCGAACCGACAGGACCAGTTCGCACAGATACGCAGTATTTT.

This clonotype was seen at least ten times. In DNA, the CDR3 is TGCAGCGTTGAAGGGGGTCGGGGAAACACTGAAGCTTTCTTT. Translation gives CSVEGGRGNTEAFF. The chain carries TRBV29-1 and TRBJ1-1; no clear D. Trimming shortened V by 1 base and J by 2 bases, and 11 bases separated the two germline ends. Germline V gene data show CDR1 as SQVTM and CDR2 as ANQGSEA. CDR3 length equals 14 residues.

About this clonotype itself: One base away lies a much larger clone, so this may be a sequencing read error. The J gene is TRBJ2-3, the V gene TRBV14; a possible D gene is TRBD2 (6 bases). V shed 4 bases and J shed 3 bases, with 20 bases lying between them. The CDR3 loop spans 17 amino acids. Germline V gives CDR1 SGHDN, CDR2 FVKESK. CDR3 protein: CASSLPGAPRGTDTQYF. CDR3 coding DNA: TGTGCCAGCAGCCTACCGGGAGCACCGAGAGGGACAGATACGCAGTATTTT.

The chain carries TRBV3-1 and TRBJ1-5; D not resolved. The ends were cut back, 1 base at V and 3 bases at J, with 10 bases in the middle. The CDR3 has 15 residues. The germline CDR1 and CDR2 sequences are LGHDT and YNNKEL (reference sequence). The CDR3 DNA is TGTGCCAGCAGCCAAGGAGGGCGACTCAATCAGCCCCAGCATTTT. This codes for CASSQGGRLNQPQHF.

This rearrangement joins TRBV24-1 to TRBJ2-2, with TRBD1 as a possible D gene (6 bases). CDR3 length equals 14 residues. Germline CDR1 and CDR2: KGHDR and SFDVKD. V was trimmed by 9 bases and J by 0 bases, leaving 10 bases between them. The CDR3 region is CATGTSSNTGELFF. The DNA for the CDR3 is TGTGCCACCGGGACATCATCGAACACCGGGGAGCTGTTTTTT.

CDR3 nucleotide sequence: TGTGCCAGCAGTTCTGGGACAGGGGCAAGAGTGGGCACCGGGGAGCTGTTTTTT. This encodes CASSSGTGARVGTGELFF. The chain carries TRBV12-3 or TRBV12-4 and TRBJ2-2; 10 nucleotides line up with TRBD1. The CDR3 sequence is 18 residues long. The V gene end was trimmed by 4 bases and the J gene end by 4 bases; junction bases not matched to a gene: 12.

This clonotype was observed many times. The chain uses TRBV10-2 and TRBJ2-7, with D uncertain. Deletions cut 2 bases from V and 6 bases from J, with 8 bases between. Germline loops: CDR1 WSHSY, CDR2 SAAADI. This CDR3 is 12 amino acids long. CDR3 bases: TGCGCCAGCAGTGAGAGACCGAGCGAGCAGTACTTC. Translated: CASSERPSEQYF.

This clonotype was detected only a few times. The CDR3 loop reads CASSAPQGMSGELFF. The CDR3 DNA follows: TGTGCCAGTAGTGCCCCACAGGGGATGAGCGGGGAGCTGTTTTTT. The chain has TRBV19 and TRBJ2-2, with TRBD1 identical over 7 bases. V was pared by 5 bases and J by 7 bases, with 10 bases of the junction left unmatched. Germline V gene data show CDR1 as LNHDA and CDR2 as SQIVND (reference sequence). CDR3 size: 15 residues.

This clonotype was seen only once. This may stem from a read error, because a much larger clone lies one nucleotide away. V is TRBV11-2 and J is TRBJ2-7; D may be TRBD1 or TRBD2 (5 bases each). The germline V gene has CDR1 SGHAT and CDR2 FQNNGV. The CDR3 consists of 15 residues. V was shortened by 4 bases and J by 7 bases, with 20 bases between the two germline ends. CDR3 protein: CASSSLTGTLGEQYF. CDR3 nucleotides: TGTGCCAGCAGCTCGCTTACCGGGACCCTGGGGGAGCAGTACTTC.

This clonotype was found many times. This chain links TRBV5-1 with TRBJ2-1, with unresolved D. Deletions cut 0 bases from V and 5 bases from J, with 6 bases between. The CDR3 runs to 13 residues. Germline CDR1 is SGHRS and CDR2 is YFSETQ. The CDR3 region has the DNA TGCGCCAGCAGCTTGGAAAGGGACAATGAGCAGTTCTTC. The encoded protein is CASSLERDNEQFF. Filled out from reference TRBV5-1 and TRBJ2-1, the complete variable domain reads KAGVTQTPRYLIKTRGQQVTLSCSPISGHRSVSWYQQTPGQGLQFLFEYFSETQRNKGNFPGRFSGRQFSNSRSEMNVSTLELGDSALYLCASSLERDNEQFFGPGTRLTVL.